This entry lists 17 T cell receptor beta chains sequenced from one sample in a study of cytomegalovirus exposure and HLA in healthy donors. Both 60 Vbeta primers and 13 Jbeta primers went into the PCR. Assay: immunoSEQ multiplex PCR; the TCRdb copy retains only in-frame clones and omits some. The sample records 200,000 or so clones, 80% being singletons. Sequencing was performed on PBMCs. These receptors originate from a man aged 35 to 55 in good health and CMV-seropositive.

The sample holds one count of this clone. The chain joins TRBV4-1 to TRBJ1-3; D possibly corresponds to TRBD1 (5 bases). Trimming cost V 1 base and J 1 base, with 8 bases left between them. The CDR3 has 15 residues. Per the germline V gene, CDR1 is MGHRA and CDR2 is YSYEKL. CDR3 DNA: TGCGCCAGCAGCCAAGTTTCAGGGTCTGGAAACACCATATATTTT. It codes for CASSQVSGSGNTIYF.

Only one count was recorded for this clone. J is TRBJ1-4 and V is TRBV4-1; TRBD1 might be the D (5 bases). The length of the CDR3 is 16 residues. Trimming removed 4 bases at V and 3 bases at J, with 15 bases between. Germline-derived CDR1 and CDR2 are MGHRA and YSYEKL. Written as DNA, the CDR3 is TGCGCCAGCAGCCCTATTCGGGGGGTAGCTAATGAAAAACTGTTTTTT. Encoded protein: CASSPIRGVANEKLFF.

The chain combines TRBV7-8 with TRBJ2-5, with 8 bases matching TRBD2. The germline V gene encodes CDR1 SGHVS and CDR2 FQNEAQ. The V gene end was trimmed by 5 bases and the J gene end by 5 bases; junction bases not matched to a gene: 10. CDR3 length: 15 residues. This chain's CDR3 is CASSPSAGGRETQYF. CDR3 nucleotides: TGTGCCAGCAGCCCAAGCGCGGGGGGCCGGGAGACCCAGTACTTC.

This clone occurred a few times. V and J are TRBV6-6 and TRBJ2-5; a possible D gene is TRBD2 (6 bases). TRBJ2-7 explains the end of the DNA better; the J call may be wrong. Germline CDR1 reads MNHNY; CDR2 reads SVGAGI (reference sequence). The CDR3 covers 12 residues. CDR3 sequence (DNA): TGTGCCAGCAGCGCGACTAGGAGCGAGCAGTACTTC. This encodes CASSATRSEQYF.

The V call is TRBV7-9, the J call TRBJ1-5; D is perhaps TRBD1 (6 bases). The V end was cut by 11 bases, the J end by 6 bases, with 17 bases between. CDR3 length: 13 amino acids. Looked up from germline, CDR1 is SEHNR and CDR2 is FQNEAQ (reference sequence). The DNA of the CDR3 is TGTGCCCCCAGGGGTTCTTACGGTCAGCCCCAGCATTTT. Translated: CAPRGSYGQPQHF.

The rearrangement links TRBV9 to TRBJ2-7; D remains unclear. V lost 1 base and J 0 bases, leaving 8 bases between the germline ends. CDR3 length: 14 residues. From germline, CDR1 is SGDLS and CDR2 YYNGEE. The CDR3 loop is CASSVWHNSYEQYF. The CDR3 nucleotides read TGTGCCAGCAGCGTATGGCACAACTCCTACGAGCAGTACTTC.

The rearrangement uses TRBV5-1 and TRBJ2-5, with 16 bases identical to TRBD2. Germline trimming cut 4 bases from V and 4 bases from J; bases unmatched to any gene: 7. This CDR3 has 17 residues. Germline lookup yields CDR1 SGHRS and CDR2 YFSETQ. CDR3 DNA: TGCGCCAGCAGCCCGGGACTAGCGGGGGGGCTGGGAGAGACCCAGTACTTC. As protein: CASSPGLAGGLGETQYF.

V usage is TRBV7-3 and J usage is TRBJ2-7, with D possibly TRBD2 on 6 matching bases. This CDR3 has 13 residues. Germline CDR1 SGHTA, CDR2 FQGTGA. Trimming removed 4 bases from V and 4 bases from J, with 11 bases in between. CDR3 in amino acids: CASSSNGGYEQYF. Written as DNA, the CDR3 is TGTGCCAGCAGCTCCAACGGGGGTTACGAGCAGTACTTC.

This chain uses TRBV7-2 with TRBJ1-6; the match to TRBD1 covers 8 bases. The CDR3 runs to 15 residues. In germline, CDR1 is SGHTA, CDR2 FQGNSA. V was clipped by 1 base and J by 7 bases; unmatched bases: 3. The CDR3 spells CASSLGQGTNSPLHF. As DNA, the CDR3 is TGTGCCAGCAGCTTAGGACAGGGGACGAATTCACCCCTCCACTTT. Full variable domain (rest looked up from reference TRBV7-2 and TRBJ1-6): GAGVSQSPSNKVTEKGKDVELRCDPISGHTALYWYRQSLGQGLEFLIYFQGNSAPDKSGLPSDRFSAERTGGSVSTLTIQRTQQEDSAVYLCASSLGQGTNSPLHFGNGTRLTVT.

CDR3 sequence: CASSVTGGNQPQHF. The CDR3 DNA follows: TGTGCCAGCAGTGTCACAGGGGGCAATCAGCCCCAGCATTTT. V is TRBV28 and J is TRBJ1-5; 7 positions agree with TRBD1. Trimming took 5 bases from V and 2 from J; bases not matched to a gene: 3. From germline, CDR1 is MDHEN and CDR2 SYDVKM. This CDR3 region has 14 residues.

The chain couples TRBV13 to TRBJ2-3; D is perhaps TRBD2 (6 bases). The CDR3 loop spans 13 amino acids. V was pared by 6 bases and J by 4 bases, with 11 bases between. Germline-derived CDR1 and CDR2 are PRHDT and FYEKMQ (reference sequence). CDR3 DNA: TGTGCCAGCAGGTCTAGCGCATCAGATACGCAGTATTTT. It translates to CASRSSASDTQYF. Supplemented by reference TRBV13 and TRBJ2-3, the full variable domain reads AAGVIQSPRHLIKEKRETATLKCYPIPRHDTVYWYQQGPGQDPQFLISFYEKMQSDKGSIPDRFSAQQFSDYHSELNMSSLELGDSALYFCASRSSASDTQYFGPGTRLTVL.

In the case of this clone: Other nucleotide sequences from this sample produce the same CDR3. The V call is TRBV9, the J call TRBJ1-2; 11 nucleotides match TRBD1. This CDR3 has 15 amino acids. Germline-derived CDR1 and CDR2 are SGDLS and YYNGEE. With 2 bases clipped from V and 3 bases from J, the junction kept 3 bases outside the gene matches. CDR3 amino acids: CASSVGTGGDYGYTF. The CDR3 DNA sequence: TGTGCCAGCAGCGTGGGGACAGGGGGGGACTATGGCTACACCTTC.

CDR3 loop: CAWGGRSDTQYF. In DNA form, the CDR3 reads TGTGCCTGGGGGGGGAGGTCGGATACGCAGTATTTT. The V call is TRBV30, the J call TRBJ2-3, with D perhaps matching TRBD2 (6 bases). Trimming removed 5 bases from V and 6 bases from J, with 12 bases in between. The CDR3 is 12 amino acids. CDR1 and CDR2 from the germline V gene are GTSNPN and SVGIG (reference sequence).

The chain is built from TRBV4-3 and TRBJ1-1, with 7 nucleotides matching TRBD1. Germline CDR1 and CDR2: LGHNA and YSLEER. J was trimmed by 7 bases and V by 1 base; bases with no gene match: 6. The CDR3 spans 14 residues. CDR3 bases: TGCGCCAGCAGCCAAGGACAGGGAGGTGGTGAAGCTTTCTTT. Translating it yields CASSQGQGGGEAFF.

This clone was observed many times. The gene calls are TRBV27 and TRBJ1-2, with D maybe TRBD1 (6 bases). The length of the CDR3 is 14 residues. In germline, CDR1 is MNHEY, CDR2 SMNVEV (reference sequence). Trimming removed 2 bases from V and 2 bases from J, with 9 bases in between. CDR3 amino acids: CASSLGQSNYGYTF. In DNA, the CDR3 is TGTGCCAGCAGTTTAGGACAGTCAAACTATGGCTACACCTTC.

The J gene is TRBJ2-7, the V gene TRBV28, with 9 positions matching TRBD2. The CDR3 is made up of 14 amino acids. V lost 5 bases to trimming and J lost 1 base; unmatched junction nucleotides: 3. Per germline, CDR1 MDHEN and CDR2 SYDVKM. CDR3 nucleotide sequence: TGTGCCAGCAGTGCAGCGGGGGGATCCTACGAGCAGTACTTC. It specifies CASSAAGGSYEQYF.

DNA for the CDR3: TGCAGCGTTGCCGGGGTCCTCTCCTACGAGCAGTACTTC. This codes for CSVAGVLSYEQYF. The J gene is TRBJ2-7, the V gene TRBV29-1; the D gene is possibly TRBD2 (5 bases). V dropped 4 bases and J dropped 0 bases, with 10 bases sitting between them. This CDR3 has 13 amino acids. Germline CDR1 and CDR2: SQVTM and ANQGSEA.